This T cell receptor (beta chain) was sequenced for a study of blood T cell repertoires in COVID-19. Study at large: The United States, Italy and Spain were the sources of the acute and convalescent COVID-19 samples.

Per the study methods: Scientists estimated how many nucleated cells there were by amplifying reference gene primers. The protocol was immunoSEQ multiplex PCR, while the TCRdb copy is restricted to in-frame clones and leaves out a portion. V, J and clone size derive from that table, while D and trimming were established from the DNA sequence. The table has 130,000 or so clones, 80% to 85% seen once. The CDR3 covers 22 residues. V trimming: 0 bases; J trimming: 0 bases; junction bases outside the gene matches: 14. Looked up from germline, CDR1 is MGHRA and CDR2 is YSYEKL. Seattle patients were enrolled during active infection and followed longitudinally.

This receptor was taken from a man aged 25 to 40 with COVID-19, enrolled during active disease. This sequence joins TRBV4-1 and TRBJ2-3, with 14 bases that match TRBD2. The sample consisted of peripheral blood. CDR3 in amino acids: CASSQDKGGGLAGVVSTDTQYF. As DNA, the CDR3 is TGCGCCAGCAGCCAAGATAAGGGAGGGGGACTAGCGGGAGTGGTGAGCACAGATACGCAGTATTTT.